Listed here are 26 T cell receptor beta chains from one sample, sequenced in a study of cytomegalovirus exposure and HLA in healthy donors. PCR involved 60 Vbeta and 13 Jbeta primers. Method: immunoSEQ multiplex PCR; TCRdb's copy keeps in-frame clones and lacks some. The sample gives approximately 160,000 clones, approximately 84% of which show up once; 4.8% is in the top ten. The sequenced material came from PBMCs. These receptors all stem from a girl aged 5-17 years in good health and CMV-seropositive.

V and J are TRBV19 and TRBJ2-5, with no clear D. From germline, CDR1 is LNHDA and CDR2 SQIVND (reference sequence). This CDR3 comprises 14 residues. Trimming removed 4 bases from V and 1 base from J, with 10 bases in between. CDR3 DNA sequence: TGTGCCAGTAGTAGGCGGTCTTTCCAAGAGACCCAGTACTTC. Translating gives CASSRRSFQETQYF.

The V call is TRBV11-1, the J call TRBJ1-1, with a weak D call TRBD1 (6 bases). CDR3 length equals 14 residues. V shed 2 bases and J shed 10 bases, with 17 bases lying between them. In germline, CDR1 is SGHAT, CDR2 FQDESV (reference sequence). Here the CDR3 reads CASSLSAGAGGAFF. The CDR3 DNA follows: TGTGCCAGCAGCTTATCGGCAGGGGCCGGTGGAGCTTTCTTT.

The rearrangement uses TRBV6-1 and TRBJ1-6; no firm D call. Germline loops: CDR1 MNHNS, CDR2 SASEGT. The CDR3 loop spans 15 amino acids. The germline V and J ends were trimmed by 4 bases and 8 bases, with 15 bases remaining between them. CDR3 region: CASSGTVSGYSPLHF. DNA of the CDR3: TGTGCCAGCAGTGGGACCGTATCGGGATATTCACCCCTCCACTTT.

The chain's CDR3 is CARSFGRGYTDTQYF. The CDR3 region has the DNA TGTGCCAGAAGCTTTGGTAGGGGTTATACAGATACGCAGTATTTT. The chain employs TRBV5-3 and TRBJ2-3, with D possibly TRBD1 on 5 matching bases. TRBV5-3 is marked as an open reading frame, function uncertain. This CDR3 is 15 amino acids long. Trimming took off 2 bases at V and 3 bases at J, with 13 bases between the two ends.

V is TRBV11-2 and J is TRBJ2-7, with D uncertain. CDR1 and CDR2 (germline): SGHAT, FQNNGV. The CDR3 totals 11 residues. V lost 4 bases, J lost 4 bases, and 5 bases lay in between. CDR3 sequence reads: CASSSLYEQYF. CDR3 nucleotides: TGTGCCAGCAGCTCTTTGTACGAGCAGTACTTC.

This chain connects TRBV19 to TRBJ1-2; possibly TRBD1 for D (5 bases). In germline, CDR1 is LNHDA, CDR2 SQIVND (reference sequence). V was pared by 3 bases and J by 0 bases, with 8 bases between. CDR3 length: 14 residues. The CDR3 is CASSMGGANYGYTF. The DNA of the CDR3 is TGTGCCAGTAGTATGGGGGGAGCTAACTATGGCTACACCTTC.

This clone was recorded a few times. The chain carries TRBV5-4 and TRBJ2-6; D is unclear. The V end lost 5 bases, the J end lost 4 bases, and 10 bases lay between the germline ends. The germline gives CDR1 SGHNT, CDR2 YYREEE (reference sequence). This CDR3 is built from 14 residues. CDR3 coding DNA: TGTGCCAGCAGGGAGCGAGCGGGGGCCAACGTCCTGACTTTC. Its translation: CASRERAGANVLTF.

The chain joins TRBV19 to TRBJ1-2; D might be TRBD1 (5 bases). The CDR3 sequence is 15 residues long. Trimming removed 1 base at V and 5 bases at J, with 14 bases between. Germline V gene lookup returns CDR1 LNHDA and CDR2 SQIVND (reference sequence). The CDR3 DNA reads TGTGCCAGTAGTATAGTTCGGGGGGGTCTTTATGGCTACACCTTC. Amino acid sequence: CASSIVRGGLYGYTF.

The chain joins TRBV5-1 to TRBJ2-5, with TRBD2 matching 7 bases. Germline V gene lookup returns CDR1 SGHRS and CDR2 YFSETQ. V was clipped by 4 bases and J by 4 bases; unmatched bases: 7. The CDR3 is 14 residues long. CDR3 region: CASSPTSTSETQYF. The CDR3 region has the DNA TGCGCCAGCAGCCCGACTAGCACATCAGAGACCCAGTACTTC.

This clone was detected only once. The CDR3 protein is CASSVAGINGYTF. CDR3 sequence (DNA): TGTGCCAGCAGTGTGGCGGGGATAAATGGCTACACCTTC. The chain employs TRBV2 and TRBJ1-2; D is undetermined. This CDR3 has 13 residues. The germline V and J ends were trimmed by 4 bases and 6 bases, with 12 bases remaining between them. Germline values: CDR1 SNHLY, CDR2 FYNNEI.

This clone was observed a few times. V is TRBV5-6 and J is TRBJ1-5; D call uncertain. In germline, CDR1 is SGHDT, CDR2 YYEEEE. The V end was cut by 0 bases, the J end by 3 bases, with 13 bases between. This CDR3 contains 16 residues. The CDR3 region is CASSLGNGLHNQPQHF. The CDR3 bases are TGTGCCAGCAGCTTGGGCAACGGACTGCACAATCAGCCCCAGCATTTT.

V usage is TRBV7-9 and J usage is TRBJ2-3; TRBD1 is a possible D gene (6 bases). Germline assignment: CDR1 SEHNR and CDR2 FQNEAQ (reference sequence). The CDR3 runs 16 residues. Trimming took 5 bases from V and 3 from J, leaving 18 bases between them. Here the CDR3 reads CASSPKNREGTDTQYF. CDR3 sequence (DNA): TGTGCCAGCAGCCCCAAAAACAGGGAAGGGACAGATACGCAGTATTTT.

The chain employs TRBV19 and TRBJ2-5, with 8 nucleotides matching TRBD2. This CDR3 region has 16 residues. The V gene's germline CDR1 is LNHDA and CDR2 SQIVND (reference sequence). V shed 7 bases, J shed 1 base, and the junction held 11 bases outside the gene matches. CDR3 sequence: CASTMGPSGGQETQYF. The CDR3 nucleotides are TGTGCCAGTACCATGGGTCCCAGCGGGGGCCAAGAGACCCAGTACTTC.

The chain recombines TRBV19 with TRBJ2-7; 8 positions agree with TRBD1. CDR3 length equals 16 residues. Germline V gene data show CDR1 as LNHDA and CDR2 as SQIVND (reference sequence). Trimming removed 3 bases from V and 1 base from J; junction bases left unmatched: 8. The DNA for the CDR3 is TGTGCCAGTAGTATTGGTTACACAGGGGGTTCCTACGAGCAGTACTTC. This codes for CASSIGYTGGSYEQYF. Full variable domain (outside the CDR3, taken from reference TRBV19 and TRBJ2-7): DGGITQSPKYLFRKEGQNVTLSCEQNLNHDAMYWYRQDPGQGLRLIYYSQIVNDFQKGDIAEGYSVSREKKESFPLTVTSAQKNPTAFYLCASSIGYTGGSYEQYFGPGTRLTVT.

This chain connects TRBV5-8 to TRBJ2-1, with 16 bases that match TRBD2. The CDR3 totals 15 residues. Trimming cost V 4 bases and J 12 bases; bases outside gene matches: 7. The germline CDR1 and CDR2 sequences are SGHTS and YDEGEE. The CDR3 coding sequence is TGTGCCAGCAGCGCCCCGGGACTAGCGGGGGGGTCGCAGTTCTTC. This codes for CASSAPGLAGGSQFF.

The V gene is TRBV5-6, the J gene TRBJ1-2; D remains ambiguous. V was clipped by 3 bases and J by 8 bases, with 26 bases between them. This CDR3 contains 17 residues. CDR1 and CDR2 (germline): SGHDT, YYEEEE. The CDR3 DNA follows: TGTGCCAGCAGCTCTCAACTAGGACTTTTGTCGGATTGGGGCTACACCTTC. It codes for CASSSQLGLLSDWGYTF. Using reference TRBV5-6 and TRBJ1-2 for the parts outside the CDR3, the full variable domain is DAGVTQSPTHLIKTRGQQVTLRCSPKSGHDTVSWYQQALGQGPQFIFQYYEEEERQRGNFPDRFSGHQFPNYSSELNVNALLLGDSALYLCASSSQLGLLSDWGYTFGSGTRLTVV.

About this clone: Given the absence of the conserved phenylalanine or tryptophan at the CDR3 end, a read error is likely. The J gene is TRBJ1-6, the V gene TRBV5-4; D perhaps matches TRBD1 (6 bases). CDR3 size: 16 residues. Trimming shortened V by 5 bases and J by 6 bases, and 18 bases separated the two germline ends. Germline loops: CDR1 SGHNT, CDR2 YYREEE (reference sequence). This chain's CDR3 is CASSYTTGSGNSPLHS. For the CDR3, the DNA is TGTGCCAGCAGTTATACTACAGGGTCGGGTAATTCACCCCTCCACTCT.

V usage is TRBV27 and J usage is TRBJ1-1; the match to TRBD1 covers 7 bases. V dropped 6 bases and J dropped 11; count of bases not matched to a gene: 12. Germline lookup yields CDR1 MNHEY and CDR2 SMNVEV (reference sequence). The CDR3 consists of 13 residues. The CDR3 sequence is CASRATGASRAFF. CDR3 coding DNA: TGTGCCAGCAGAGCAACAGGGGCCTCGAGGGCTTTCTTT.

This sequence joins TRBV7-8 and TRBJ1-5, with D tentatively TRBD1 (6 bases). V lost 5 bases, J lost 2 bases, and 13 bases lay in between. The CDR3 is made up of 15 amino acids. Per germline, CDR1 SGHVS and CDR2 FQNEAQ. The CDR3, as DNA: TGTGCCAGCAGCATAAACAGGGCCGGCAATCAGCCCCAGCATTTT. It yields the protein CASSINRAGNQPQHF.

The V gene is TRBV21-1, the J gene TRBJ1-5; whether TRBD1, the table's D call, matches the DNA was not checked. TRBV21-1 is tagged as a pseudogene. CDR3 size: 17 residues. CDR3 in DNA: TGTGCCAGCAGCAAATCCTGGACAGGGAGGAGCAATCAGCCCCAGCATTTT. Translated: CASSKSWTGRSNQPQHF.

This chain joins TRBV11-3 and TRBJ1-1; D gene uncertain. V lost 0 bases to trimming and J lost 1 base, with 9 bases between them. The CDR3 sequence is 15 residues long. The germline CDR1 and CDR2 sequences are SGHNT and YENEEA. The CDR3 DNA follows: TGTGCCAGCAGCTTAGATGGACGGGGGAACACTGAAGCTTTCTTT. Amino acids: CASSLDGRGNTEAFF.

V and J are TRBV19 and TRBJ1-2; 8 bases align to TRBD1. With V trimmed by 4 bases and J by 13 bases, 8 bases remained unmatched. The germline gives CDR1 LNHDA, CDR2 SQIVND (reference sequence). The CDR3 contains 12 residues. The CDR3 DNA sequence: TGTGCCAGTAGTAGCCGGGACAGGCTCTTCACCTTC. Residues: CASSSRDRLFTF.

The CDR3, as DNA: TGCGCCAGCAGTGAGAACCAAGCGGGGACCGGGGAGCTGTTTTTT. This translates into CASSENQAGTGELFF. The chain recombines TRBV10-1 with TRBJ2-2, with 7 bases that match TRBD2. The J segment lost 5 bases and the V segment lost 2 bases, leaving 5 bases of the junction unmatched. CDR1 is WNHNN, CDR2 SYGVQD, per germline (reference sequence). This CDR3 has 15 amino acids.

The chain combines TRBV19 with TRBJ1-1, with unresolved D. V was trimmed by 1 base and J by 6 bases, leaving 9 bases between them. This CDR3 is built from 13 residues. The germline V gene encodes CDR1 LNHDA and CDR2 SQIVND (reference sequence). This CDR3 reads CASSIGREPEAFF. In nucleotides, the CDR3 is TGTGCCAGTAGTATAGGGAGGGAACCTGAAGCTTTCTTT. The full variable domain, its missing parts supplied by reference TRBV19 and TRBJ1-1, is DGGITQSPKYLFRKEGQNVTLSCEQNLNHDAMYWYRQDPGQGLRLIYYSQIVNDFQKGDIAEGYSVSREKKESFPLTVTSAQKNPTAFYLCASSIGREPEAFFGQGTRLTVV.

This rearrangement joins TRBV15 to TRBJ2-5; TRBD2 matches 15 bases. Germline values: CDR1 LNHNV, CDR2 YYDKDF (reference sequence). The junction had 8 bases not matched to a gene; V was cut back by 1 base and J by 5 bases. CDR3 length equals 18 residues. DNA of the CDR3: TGTGCCACCAGCAGAGGCTATTGGACTAGCGGGGGGGCGGAGACCCAGTACTTC. Protein product: CATSRGYWTSGGAETQYF.

This rearrangement joins TRBV15 to TRBJ1-5; 7 nucleotides match TRBD1. The CDR3 loop spans 15 amino acids. From germline, CDR1 is LNHNV and CDR2 YYDKDF (reference sequence). J gave up 4 bases and V 1 base, and 4 bases lay outside the gene matches. The CDR3 sequence is CATSRAGQDNQPQHF. CDR3 nucleotide sequence: TGTGCCACCAGCAGAGCCGGACAGGATAATCAGCCCCAGCATTTT.